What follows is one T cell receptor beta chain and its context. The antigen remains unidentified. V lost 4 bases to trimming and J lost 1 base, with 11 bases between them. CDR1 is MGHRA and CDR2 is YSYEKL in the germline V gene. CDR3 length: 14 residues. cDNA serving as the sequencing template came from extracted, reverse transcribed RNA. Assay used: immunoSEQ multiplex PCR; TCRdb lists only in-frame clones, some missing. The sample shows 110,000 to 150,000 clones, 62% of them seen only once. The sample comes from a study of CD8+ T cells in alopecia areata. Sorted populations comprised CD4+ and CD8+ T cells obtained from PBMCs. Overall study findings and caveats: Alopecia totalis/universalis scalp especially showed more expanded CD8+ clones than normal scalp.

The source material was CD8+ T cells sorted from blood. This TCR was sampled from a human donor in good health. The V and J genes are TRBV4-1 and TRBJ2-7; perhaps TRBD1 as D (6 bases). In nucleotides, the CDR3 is TGCGCCAGCAGCCGACAGGACAGTTCCTACGAGCAGTACTTC. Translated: CASSRQDSSYEQYF.